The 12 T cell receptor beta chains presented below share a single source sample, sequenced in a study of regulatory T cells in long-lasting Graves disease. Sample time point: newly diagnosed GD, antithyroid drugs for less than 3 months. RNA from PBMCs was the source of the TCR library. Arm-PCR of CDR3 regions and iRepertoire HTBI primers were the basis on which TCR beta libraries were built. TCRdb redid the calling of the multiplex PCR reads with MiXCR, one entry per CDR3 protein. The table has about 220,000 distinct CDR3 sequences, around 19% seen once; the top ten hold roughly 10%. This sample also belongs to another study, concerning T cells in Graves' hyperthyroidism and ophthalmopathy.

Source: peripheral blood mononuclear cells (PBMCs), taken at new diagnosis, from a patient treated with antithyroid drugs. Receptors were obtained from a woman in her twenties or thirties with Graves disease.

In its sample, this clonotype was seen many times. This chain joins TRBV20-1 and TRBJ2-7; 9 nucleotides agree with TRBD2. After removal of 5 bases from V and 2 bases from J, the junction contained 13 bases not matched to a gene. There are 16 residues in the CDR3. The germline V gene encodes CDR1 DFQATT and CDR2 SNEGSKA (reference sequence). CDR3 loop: CSAAEPGTSKPYEQYF. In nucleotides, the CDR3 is TGCAGTGCTGCCGAGCCCGGGACTAGCAAACCCTACGAGCAGTACTTC.

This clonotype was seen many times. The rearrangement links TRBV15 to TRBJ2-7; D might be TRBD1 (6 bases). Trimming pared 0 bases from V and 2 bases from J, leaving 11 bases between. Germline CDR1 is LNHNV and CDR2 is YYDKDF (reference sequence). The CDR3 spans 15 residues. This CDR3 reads CATSREGANTYEQYF. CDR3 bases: TGTGCCACCAGCAGAGAGGGGGCTAATACCTACGAGCAGTACTTC.

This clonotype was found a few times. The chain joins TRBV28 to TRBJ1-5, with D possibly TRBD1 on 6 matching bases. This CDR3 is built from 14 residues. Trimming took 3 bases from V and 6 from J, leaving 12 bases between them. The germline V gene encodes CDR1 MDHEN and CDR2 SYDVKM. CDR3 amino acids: CASSLGGAGQPQHF. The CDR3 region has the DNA TGTGCCAGCAGTTTGGGGGGGGCTGGTCAGCCCCAGCATTTT.

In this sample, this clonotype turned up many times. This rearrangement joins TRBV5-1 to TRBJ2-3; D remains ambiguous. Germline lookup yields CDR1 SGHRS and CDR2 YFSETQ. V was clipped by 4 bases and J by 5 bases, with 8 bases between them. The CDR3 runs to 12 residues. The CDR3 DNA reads TGCGCCAGCAGCGGGATGCAAGATACGCAGTATTTT. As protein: CASSGMQDTQYF.

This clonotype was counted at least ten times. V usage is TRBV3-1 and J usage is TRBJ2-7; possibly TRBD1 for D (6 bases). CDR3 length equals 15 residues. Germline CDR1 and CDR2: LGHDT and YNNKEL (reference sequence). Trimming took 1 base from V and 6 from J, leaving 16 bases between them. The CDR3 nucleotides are TGTGCCAGCAGCCAAGGAGGGGGAGAGGTTCGCGAGCAGTACTTC. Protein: CASSQGGGEVREQYF.

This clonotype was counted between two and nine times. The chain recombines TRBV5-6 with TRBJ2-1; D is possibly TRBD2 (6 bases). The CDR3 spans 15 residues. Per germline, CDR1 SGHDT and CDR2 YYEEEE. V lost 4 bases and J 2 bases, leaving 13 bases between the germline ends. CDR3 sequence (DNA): TGTGCCAGCAGCGAGAAGCGGGTGACCTACAATGAGCAGTTCTTC. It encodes CASSEKRVTYNEQFF.

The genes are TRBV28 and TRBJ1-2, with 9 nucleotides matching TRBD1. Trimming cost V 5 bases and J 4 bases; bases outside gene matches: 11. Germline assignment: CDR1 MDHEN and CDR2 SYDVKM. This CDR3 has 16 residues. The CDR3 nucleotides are TGTGCCAGCAGTGCCGCCGGGACAGGGTTTCGCTATGGCTACACCTTC. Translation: CASSAAGTGFRYGYTF.

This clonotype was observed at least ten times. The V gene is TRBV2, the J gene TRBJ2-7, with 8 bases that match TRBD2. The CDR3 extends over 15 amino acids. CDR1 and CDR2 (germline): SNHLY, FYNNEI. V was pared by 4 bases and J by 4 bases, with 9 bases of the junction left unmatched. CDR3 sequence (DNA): TGTGCCAGCAGTGGAGCGCTGACTAGCGTTTACGAGCAGTACTTC. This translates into CASSGALTSVYEQYF.

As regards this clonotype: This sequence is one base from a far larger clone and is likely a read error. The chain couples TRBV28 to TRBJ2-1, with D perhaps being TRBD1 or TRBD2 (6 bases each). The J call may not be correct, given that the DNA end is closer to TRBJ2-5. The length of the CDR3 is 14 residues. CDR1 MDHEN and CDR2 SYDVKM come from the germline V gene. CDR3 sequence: CASSLGGQLESQYF. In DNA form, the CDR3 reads TGTGCCAGCAGTCTTGGGGGGCAGTTAGAGTCCCAGTACTTC.

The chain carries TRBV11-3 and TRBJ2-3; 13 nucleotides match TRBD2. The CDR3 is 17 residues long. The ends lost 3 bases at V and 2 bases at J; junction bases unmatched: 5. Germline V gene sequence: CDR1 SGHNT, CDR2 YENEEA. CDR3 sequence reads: CASSFGTSGTVTDTQYF. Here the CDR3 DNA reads TGTGCCAGCAGCTTCGGGACTAGCGGGACTGTCACAGATACGCAGTATTTT.

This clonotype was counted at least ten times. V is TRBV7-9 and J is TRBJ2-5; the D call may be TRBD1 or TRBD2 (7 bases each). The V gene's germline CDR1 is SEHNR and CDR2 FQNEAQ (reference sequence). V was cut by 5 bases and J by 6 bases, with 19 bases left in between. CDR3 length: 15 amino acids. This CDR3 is CASSPRGRGGQTQYF. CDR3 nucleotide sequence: TGTGCCAGCAGCCCCCGGGGCAGGGGGGGACAGACCCAGTACTTC.

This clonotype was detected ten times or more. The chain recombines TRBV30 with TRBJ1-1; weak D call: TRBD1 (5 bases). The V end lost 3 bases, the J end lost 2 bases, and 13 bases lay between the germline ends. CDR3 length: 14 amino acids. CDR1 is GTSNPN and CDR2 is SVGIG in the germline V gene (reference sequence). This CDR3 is CAWSLFTGNTEAFF. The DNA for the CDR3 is TGTGCCTGGAGCCTCTTCACAGGAAACACTGAAGCTTTCTTT.